The clone carrying this T cell receptor (beta chain) has just a few counts. Its target is unknown. This sample was included in a study of cytotoxic CD8 clonotypes in ibrutinib-treated CLL. General study findings and limits: On treatment, the uncommon public clonotypes contracted or remained stable.

Repertoires were generated with immunoSEQ multiplex PCR, while TCRdb's copy carries only in-frame clones and drops some. The table records approximately 210,000 clones, around 72% of them present only once. Cryopreserved PBMCs provided about 2 micrograms of genomic DNA for the TCR beta libraries. CDR3 length equals 14 residues. In germline, CDR1 is SGHTA, CDR2 FQGTGA. V was cut by 0 bases and J by 5 bases, with 10 bases left in between. This chain links TRBV7-3 with TRBJ1-2; D ambiguous. The TCR comes from a human donor with chronic lymphocytic leukemia. The sequences come from PBMCs, collected after 24 months of ibrutinib treatment. CDR3 in amino acids: CASSLTGDGYGYTF. The CDR3 nucleotides are TGTGCCAGCAGCTTAACAGGAGACGGTTATGGCTACACCTTC.